Listed below are T cell receptor beta chains from one sample, sequenced in a study of neurological immune-mediated disorders. TCRdb independently ran MiXCR on the 5' RACE reads; one entry per CDR3 protein. The sample carries roughly 32,000 distinct CDR3 sequences, about 15% recorded once. Sequences were obtained from PBMCs. These receptors all stem from a man in his 70s in good health. Each CDR3 is given with its conserved first and last residue. Fields, in order: J gene, D gene, clone size, V gene, CDR3 DNA, CDR3 protein. The D gene is left open where the match is weak. Not every row has a clone size; where given, it reads once, few, many or a size class.

J: TRBJ1-3; D: .; size: medium-sized; V: TRBV15; DNA: TGTGCCACCAGCAACAGGGCGGGAGGAAACACCATATATTTT; CDR3: CATSNRAGGNTIYF
J: TRBJ2-6; D: .; size: many; V: TRBV18; DNA: TGTGCCAGCTCACCACCGGGTGAGTTATCTGGGGCCAACGTCCTGACTTTC; CDR3: CASSPPGELSGANVLTF
J: TRBJ2-2; D: .; size: .; V: TRBV19; DNA: TGTGCCAGTAGTATTGAGGCCAGGTCGAACACCGGGGAGCTGTTTTTT; CDR3: CASSIEARSNTGELFF
J: TRBJ1-3; D: .; size: many; V: TRBV7-9; DNA: TGTGCCAGCACCCAAGGGGACCTCTCTGGAAACACCATATATTTT; CDR3: CASTQGDLSGNTIYF
J: TRBJ2-4; D: .; size: many; V: TRBV5-1; DNA: TGCGCCAGCAGCCTTCCGACAGTAACCAAAAACATTCAGTACTTC; CDR3: CASSLPTVTKNIQYF
J: TRBJ1-1; D: TRBD1; size: many; V: TRBV6-6; DNA: TGTGCCAGCAGTAAACAGGGGTCTGAAGCTTTCTTT; CDR3: CASSKQGSEAFF
J: TRBJ2-3; D: .; size: .; V: TRBV25-1; DNA: TGTGCCTCCAGCGGGCAGCTCCACACAGATACGCAGTATTTT; CDR3: CASSGQLHTDTQYF
J: TRBJ2-2; D: .; size: many; V: TRBV28; DNA: TGTGCCAGCAGTAACCCCGGGGAGCTGTTTTTT; CDR3: CASSNPGELFF
J: TRBJ2-7; D: TRBD2; size: many; V: TRBV20-1; DNA: TGCAGTGCTAGAGTTCTAGCGGCGGCTTACGAGCAGTACTTC; CDR3: CSARVLAAAYEQYF
J: TRBJ2-1; D: TRBD2; size: many; V: TRBV9; DNA: TGTGCCAGCAGCGTAGACCCGGGGGGGACCGACAATGAGCAGTTCTTC; CDR3: CASSVDPGGTDNEQFF
J: TRBJ2-1; D: TRBD2; size: many; V: TRBV5-1; DNA: TGCGCCAGCAGCTTGGTCTCGGGGGGGCCCAAATCCAATGAGCAGTTCTTC; CDR3: CASSLVSGGPKSNEQFF
J: TRBJ2-5; D: .; size: many; V: TRBV29-1; DNA: TGCAGCGTTGCCGGGGTACCCTCCCAAGAGACCCAGTACTTC; CDR3: CSVAGVPSQETQYF
J: TRBJ2-7; D: TRBD1; size: .; V: TRBV7-2; DNA: TGTGCCAGCAGCTTGGGACAGGGGATTCCCTACGAGCAGTACTTC; CDR3: CASSLGQGIPYEQYF
J: TRBJ2-3; D: TRBD1; size: .; V: TRBV7-2; DNA: TGTACCGGCCAACAGGGGGCTGGGGATACCCAGTATTTT; CDR3: CTGQQGAGDTQYF
J: TRBJ2-3; D: TRBD2; size: many; V: TRBV20-1; DNA: TGCAGTGTCGGACTAGCGGGGGGTCGAGGCACAGATACGCAGTATTTT; CDR3: CSVGLAGGRGTDTQYF
J: TRBJ1-6; D: TRBD1; size: many; V: TRBV4-2; DNA: TGTGCCAGCAGCCAGGGGGACAGGGGCAATTCACCCCTCCACTTT; CDR3: CASSQGDRGNSPLHF
J: TRBJ1-6; D: TRBD1; size: many; V: TRBV24-1; DNA: TGTGCCACCAGTGACACTGGGACAGGCAATTCACCCCTCCACTTT; CDR3: CATSDTGTGNSPLHF
J: TRBJ2-1; D: TRBD1; size: many; V: TRBV5-5; DNA: TGTGCCAGCAGCTTGGCCCGACAGGGACCTTCCTACAATGAGCAGTTCTTC; CDR3: CASSLARQGPSYNEQFF
J: TRBJ2-7; D: .; size: .; V: TRBV15; DNA: TGTGCCACCAGCCTCTACGAGCAGTACTTC; CDR3: CATSLYEQYF
J: TRBJ2-1; D: TRBD2; size: .; V: TRBV10-3; DNA: TGTGCCATCAGTGAGAGGACTAGCGGGGGCATTGAGCAGTTCTTC; CDR3: CAISERTSGGIEQFF
J: TRBJ1-1; D: .; size: many; V: TRBV12-3/TRBV12-4; DNA: TGTGCCAGCAGTTCTCCCGCGAACACTGAAGCTTTCTTT; CDR3: CASSSPANTEAFF
J: TRBJ2-7; D: TRBD2; size: many; V: TRBV6-2/TRBV6-3; DNA: TGTGCCAGCAGCGATGGACTAGCGGGGGACTACGAGCAGTACTTC; CDR3: CASSDGLAGDYEQYF
J: TRBJ1-1; D: TRBD1; size: many; V: TRBV5-5; DNA: TGTGCCAGCAGCTTGGGACAGGGTATCGGGATGAACACTGAAGCTTTCTTT; CDR3: CASSLGQGIGMNTEAFF
J: TRBJ1-5; D: .; size: .; V: TRBV12-2; DNA: TGTGCAAGTCCCGTCCGGGGACTTAGCAATCAGCCCCAGCATTTT; CDR3: CASPVRGLSNQPQHF
J: TRBJ2-4; D: .; size: .; V: TRBV20-1; DNA: TGCAGTGCTCACTATTTAGCCAAAAACATTCAGTACTTC; CDR3: CSAHYLAKNIQYF
J: TRBJ1-1; D: .; size: many; V: TRBV29-1; DNA: TGCAGCGTTGTGGGTTTCATGAACACTGAAGCTTTCTTT; CDR3: CSVVGFMNTEAFF
J: TRBJ2-4; D: .; size: many; V: TRBV7-2; DNA: TGTGCCAGCAGCCCTCGACCGAACCTAGCCAAAAACATTCAGTACTTC; CDR3: CASSPRPNLAKNIQYF
J: TRBJ2-7; D: .; size: many; V: TRBV7-9; DNA: TGTGCCAGCAGCTTAGGGAACGAGCAGTACTTC; CDR3: CASSLGNEQYF